Listed below are T cell receptor beta chains from one sample, sequenced in a study of post-analysis software for immune sequencing data. MiXCR was run by TCRdb on the PCR reads, yielding one entry per CDR3 protein. The sample has hundreds of thousands of distinct CDR3 sequences, about 60% seen once; the top ten hold about 11%. Sequenced input: blood. The receptors here all came from a girl aged 2 to 9 with multiple sclerosis. Each CDR3 is given with its conserved first and last residue. The D gene is left open where the match is weak. Expanded clones get a size class; other rows say once, few or many, or leave the size out.

D: .; V: TRBV21-1; J: TRBJ2-7; size: few; DNA: TGTGCCAGCAGCAAGGGAAAACTAGCCTGCTACGAGCAGTACTTC; CDR3: CASSKGKLACYEQYF
D: TRBD2; V: TRBV5-6; J: TRBJ2-5; size: .; DNA: TGTGCCAGCAGCCTACCAGTCTTAGCGGGAGTGCCCCCCGCCCAGTACTTC; CDR3: CASSLPVLAGVPPAQYF
D: .; V: TRBV6-6; J: TRBJ1-2; size: .; DNA: TGTGCCAGCAGTTACGACAGAACCTATGGCTACACCTTC; CDR3: CASSYDRTYGYTF
D: TRBD1; V: TRBV7-2; J: TRBJ2-6; size: many; DNA: TGTGCCAGCAGCACCCAGGGGGCCTCTGGGGCCAACGTCCTGACTTTC; CDR3: CASSTQGASGANVLTF
D: .; V: TRBV28; J: TRBJ1-4; size: once; DNA: TGTGCCGGCAGCGTATCTCTTTTGGGTGAAAAACTGTTTTTT; CDR3: CAGSVSLLGEKLFF
D: TRBD2; V: TRBV4-1; J: TRBJ2-1; size: .; DNA: TGCGCCAGCAGCCACCTGGACCTCGGACTAGCGCGCTACAATGAGCAGTTCTTC; CDR3: CASSHLDLGLARYNEQFF
D: TRBD2; V: TRBV20-1; J: TRBJ2-7; size: .; DNA: TGCAGTGCTGGGCCACTAGCGGAGGGCTACGAGCAGTACTTC; CDR3: CSAGPLAEGYEQYF
D: .; V: TRBV5-1; J: TRBJ2-1; size: once; DNA: TGCGCCAGCAGCGTGACTCCCCCGGGCTCCTACAATGAGCAGTTCTTC; CDR3: CASSVTPPGSYNEQFF
D: .; V: TRBV6-1; J: TRBJ1-1; size: .; DNA: TGTGCCAGCAGTGTTATCGGGGACACTGAAGCTTTCTTT; CDR3: CASSVIGDTEAFF
D: .; V: TRBV20-1; J: TRBJ2-1; size: few; DNA: TGCAGTGCTAGTTGGCAGGGGGGATTCTACAATGAGCAGTTCTTC; CDR3: CSASWQGGFYNEQFF
D: TRBD2; V: TRBV20-1; J: TRBJ2-1; size: .; DNA: TGCAGTGCTGCTGATCGACTAGCGGAGCCTAATGAGCAGTTCTTC; CDR3: CSAADRLAEPNEQFF
D: .; V: TRBV20-1; J: TRBJ2-7; size: once; DNA: TGCAGTGCTAGAGATCCGGCGGGGCAGGGGATCTACGAGCAGTACTTC; CDR3: CSARDPAGQGIYEQYF
D: TRBD1; V: TRBV29-1; J: TRBJ1-2; size: .; DNA: TGCAGCGTTGCTGGACAGGGACCGAACTATGGCTACACCTTC; CDR3: CSVAGQGPNYGYTF
D: .; V: TRBV12-3/TRBV12-4; J: TRBJ1-1; size: few; DNA: TGTGCCAGCAGTTTCTCCGGGCTGAACACTGAAGCTTTCTTT; CDR3: CASSFSGLNTEAFF
D: .; V: TRBV6-5; J: TRBJ2-6; size: .; DNA: TGTGCCAGCAGTTTCGACACCTCTGGGGCCAACGTCCTGACTTTC; CDR3: CASSFDTSGANVLTF
D: TRBD1; V: TRBV5-6; J: TRBJ1-2; size: .; DNA: TGTGCCAGCAGAGGGACAGGGGCGGCCTATGGCTACACCTTC; CDR3: CASRGTGAAYGYTF
D: .; V: TRBV10-3; J: TRBJ1-2; size: .; DNA: TGTGCCATCAGCCGCGACGGGGAGCGTGGCTACACCTTC; CDR3: CAISRDGERGYTF
D: .; V: TRBV12-3/TRBV12-4; J: TRBJ1-1; size: .; DNA: TGTGCCAGCAGTTTATACCCCCAGGGAACTGAAGCTTTCTTT; CDR3: CASSLYPQGTEAFF
D: TRBD2; V: TRBV7-2; J: TRBJ2-5; size: .; DNA: TGTGCCAGCAGCTTACTATCTAGCGGGAGAGAGACCCAGTACTTC; CDR3: CASSLLSSGRETQYF
D: TRBD1; V: TRBV6-5; J: TRBJ1-4; size: .; DNA: TGTGCCAGCAGTGAGACAGGGGTAGGGGAAAAACTGTTTTTT; CDR3: CASSETGVGEKLFF
D: .; V: TRBV7-9; J: TRBJ1-2; size: few; DNA: TGTGCCAGCAGCTTGAAAGGGTTCGGCTATGGCTACACCTTC; CDR3: CASSLKGFGYGYTF
D: .; V: TRBV12-3/TRBV12-4; J: TRBJ2-3; size: .; DNA: TGTGCCAGCAGTTTAGCTGTCGGGGTAGATACGCAGTATTTT; CDR3: CASSLAVGVDTQYF
D: TRBD1; V: TRBV7-6; J: TRBJ2-6; size: few; DNA: TGTGCCAGCAGCTTAGGGACCGGACAGGCTCTCTCTGGGGCCAACGTCCTGACTTTC; CDR3: CASSLGTGQALSGANVLTF
D: TRBD2; V: TRBV27; J: TRBJ2-1; size: .; DNA: TGTGCCAGCAGTTTATTTGCAGGGAGGGACAATGAGCAGTTCTTC; CDR3: CASSLFAGRDNEQFF
D: .; V: TRBV12-3/TRBV12-4; J: TRBJ1-2; size: few; DNA: TGTGCCAGCAGTCCCCCCCCGGCTAACTATGGCTACACCTTC; CDR3: CASSPPPANYGYTF
D: .; V: TRBV5-6; J: TRBJ1-5; size: .; DNA: TGTGCCAGCAGCTCGCCCGGGCAGCCCCAGCATTTT; CDR3: CASSSPGQPQHF
D: TRBD2; V: TRBV4-3; J: TRBJ2-1; size: .; DNA: TGCGCCAGCAGCCAAGATAGCGGGGGCTCCTACAATGAGCAGTTCTTC; CDR3: CASSQDSGGSYNEQFF
D: .; V: TRBV20-1; J: TRBJ2-3; size: .; DNA: TGCAGTGCTAGAGGATCGGCAGGGGAAGGAGATACGCAGTATTTT; CDR3: CSARGSAGEGDTQYF
D: TRBD1; V: TRBV12-3/TRBV12-4; J: TRBJ1-1; size: few; DNA: TGTGCCAGCATAAGGACAGGGGGCTGGGACACTGAAGCTTTCTTT; CDR3: CASIRTGGWDTEAFF
D: .; V: TRBV20-1; J: TRBJ2-1; size: .; DNA: TGCAGTGCTAGGTCAGGGTCAGTAAGCAATGAGCAGTTCTTC; CDR3: CSARSGSVSNEQFF
D: TRBD2; V: TRBV20-1; J: TRBJ2-7; size: few; DNA: TGCAGTGCTAGACCACTAGCGGACTACGAGCAGTACTTC; CDR3: CSARPLADYEQYF
D: TRBD2; V: TRBV2; J: TRBJ2-1; size: few; DNA: TGTGCCAGCAGTATTGGACTAGCGGGAGTCGATGAGCAGTTCTTC; CDR3: CASSIGLAGVDEQFF
D: TRBD1; V: TRBV27; J: TRBJ2-7; size: once; DNA: TGTGCCAGCAGGGGACAGGCCCCCTACGAGCAGTACTTC; CDR3: CASRGQAPYEQYF
D: .; V: TRBV20-1; J: TRBJ2-7; size: .; DNA: TGCAATGCCCAACAGGTTTCCTACGAGCAGTACTTC; CDR3: CNAQQVSYEQYF
D: .; V: TRBV18; J: TRBJ2-1; size: .; DNA: TGTGCCAGCTCACCTACGGTTGGGGGCAATGAGCAGTTCTTC; CDR3: CASSPTVGGNEQFF
D: .; V: TRBV20-1; J: TRBJ1-4; size: few; DNA: TGCAGTGCTAGCCCGACGAGTGAAAAACTGTTTTTT; CDR3: CSASPTSEKLFF
D: .; V: TRBV28; J: TRBJ2-7; size: .; DNA: TGTGCCAGCGGCGCCTTTTCCACTACCTACGAGCAGTACTTC; CDR3: CASGAFSTTYEQYF
D: TRBD2; V: TRBV29-1; J: TRBJ2-1; size: .; DNA: TGCAGCATACGCAAGGCACTAGCGGGAGACCATGAGCAGTTCTTC; CDR3: CSIRKALAGDHEQFF
D: TRBD2; V: TRBV20-1; J: TRBJ2-1; size: few; DNA: TGCAGTGCGGCGGGAGGGAACAATGAGCAGTTCTTC; CDR3: CSAAGGNNEQFF
D: TRBD2; V: TRBV7-2; J: TRBJ2-3; size: .; DNA: TGTGCCAGCAGCTTACAAAGCGGGGGGCCGTACACAGATACGCAGTATTTT; CDR3: CASSLQSGGPYTDTQYF
D: TRBD2; V: TRBV10-3; J: TRBJ2-3; size: .; DNA: TGTGCCATCACTCGTAGCGGGGCGCCAGATACGCAGTATTTT; CDR3: CAITRSGAPDTQYF
D: TRBD1; V: TRBV5-1; J: TRBJ2-1; size: few; DNA: TGCGCCAGCAGCCCACAAGCCGGGACAGGGAGCTTCTACAATGAGCAGTTCTTC; CDR3: CASSPQAGTGSFYNEQFF
D: TRBD2; V: TRBV15; J: TRBJ2-5; size: .; DNA: TGTGCCACCAGCAGAGGGGGACTAGCGGGGCGAGAGACCCAGTACTTC; CDR3: CATSRGGLAGRETQYF
D: .; V: TRBV6-1; J: TRBJ2-1; size: .; DNA: TGTGCCAGCAGCGAACAGTTTTACAATGAGCAGTTCTTC; CDR3: CASSEQFYNEQFF
D: TRBD2; V: TRBV12-3/TRBV12-4; J: TRBJ2-7; size: .; DNA: TGTGCCAGCAGTTTGCGGGGGGACGGGATCGAGCAGTACTTC; CDR3: CASSLRGDGIEQYF
D: .; V: TRBV18; J: TRBJ2-5; size: .; DNA: TGTGCCAGCTCACCGGGAGATCGGGAGACCCAGTACTTC; CDR3: CASSPGDRETQYF
D: .; V: TRBV5-1; J: TRBJ2-5; size: few; DNA: TGCGCCAGCAGCATACAAGCGTCGGAGACCCAGTACTTC; CDR3: CASSIQASETQYF
D: TRBD2; V: TRBV7-9; J: TRBJ2-3; size: .; DNA: TGTGCCAGCAGCCCTTCGGGACTATCCGGCACAGATACGCAGTATTTT; CDR3: CASSPSGLSGTDTQYF
D: .; V: TRBV12-3/TRBV12-4; J: TRBJ2-7; size: .; DNA: TGTGCCAGCAGTTTAGAGCCAGGACCGTACGAGCAGTACTTC; CDR3: CASSLEPGPYEQYF
D: TRBD1; V: TRBV11-1; J: TRBJ1-1; size: .; DNA: TGTGCCAGCAGCTTCCCCGGACAGGGAATGTTGGCTGAAGCTTTCTTT; CDR3: CASSFPGQGMLAEAFF
D: .; V: TRBV20-1; J: TRBJ1-5; size: .; DNA: TGCAGTGCTAGTGCCACGGAGGGCAATCAGCCCCAGCATTTT; CDR3: CSASATEGNQPQHF
D: TRBD1; V: TRBV2; J: TRBJ2-5; size: .; DNA: TGTGCCAGCAGTGGAGGAGAGGGACAGATCCAGTACTTC; CDR3: CASSGGEGQIQYF
D: TRBD1; V: TRBV20-1; J: TRBJ2-3; size: few; DNA: TGCAGTGCTATCGGGACAGGGAGCACAGATACGCAGTATTTT; CDR3: CSAIGTGSTDTQYF
D: TRBD2; V: TRBV5-5; J: TRBJ2-1; size: .; DNA: TGTGCCAGCAGCGCGCGGTCGGGGGGGGCCAACAATGAGCAGTTCTTC; CDR3: CASSARSGGANNEQFF
D: TRBD2; V: TRBV29-1; J: TRBJ2-1; size: .; DNA: TGCAGCGTTGAAAAAGCGGGAATCGTCGGTGAGCAGTTCTTC; CDR3: CSVEKAGIVGEQFF
D: TRBD1; V: TRBV7-2; J: TRBJ2-3; size: .; DNA: TGTGCCAGCAGGGATGGGGCAGGGGGACGAGGAGATACGCAGTATTTT; CDR3: CASRDGAGGRGDTQYF
D: TRBD1; V: TRBV27; J: TRBJ2-7; size: .; DNA: TGTGCCAGCGGCCGACAGGGGGTCTACGAGCAGTACTTC; CDR3: CASGRQGVYEQYF
D: TRBD1; V: TRBV6-2/TRBV6-3; J: TRBJ2-1; size: .; DNA: TGTGCCAGCAGTATCGGGACAGTGAATGAGCAGTTCTTC; CDR3: CASSIGTVNEQFF